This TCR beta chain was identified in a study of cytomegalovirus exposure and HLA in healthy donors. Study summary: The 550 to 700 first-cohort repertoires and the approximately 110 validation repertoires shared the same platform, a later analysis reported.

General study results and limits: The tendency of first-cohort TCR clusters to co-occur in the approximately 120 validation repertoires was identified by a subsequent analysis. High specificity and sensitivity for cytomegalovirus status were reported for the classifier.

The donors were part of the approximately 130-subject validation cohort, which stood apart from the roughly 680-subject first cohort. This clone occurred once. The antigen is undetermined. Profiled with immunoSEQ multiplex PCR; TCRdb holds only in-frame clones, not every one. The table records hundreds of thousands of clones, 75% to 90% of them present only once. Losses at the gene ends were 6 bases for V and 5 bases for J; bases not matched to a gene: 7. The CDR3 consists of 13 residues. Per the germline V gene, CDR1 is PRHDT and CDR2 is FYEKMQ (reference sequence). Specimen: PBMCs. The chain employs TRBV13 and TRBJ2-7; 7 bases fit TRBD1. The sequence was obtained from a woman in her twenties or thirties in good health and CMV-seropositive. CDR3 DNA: TGTGCCAGCAGTCGCAACAGGGGCGACGAGCAGTACTTC. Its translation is CASSRNRGDEQYF.